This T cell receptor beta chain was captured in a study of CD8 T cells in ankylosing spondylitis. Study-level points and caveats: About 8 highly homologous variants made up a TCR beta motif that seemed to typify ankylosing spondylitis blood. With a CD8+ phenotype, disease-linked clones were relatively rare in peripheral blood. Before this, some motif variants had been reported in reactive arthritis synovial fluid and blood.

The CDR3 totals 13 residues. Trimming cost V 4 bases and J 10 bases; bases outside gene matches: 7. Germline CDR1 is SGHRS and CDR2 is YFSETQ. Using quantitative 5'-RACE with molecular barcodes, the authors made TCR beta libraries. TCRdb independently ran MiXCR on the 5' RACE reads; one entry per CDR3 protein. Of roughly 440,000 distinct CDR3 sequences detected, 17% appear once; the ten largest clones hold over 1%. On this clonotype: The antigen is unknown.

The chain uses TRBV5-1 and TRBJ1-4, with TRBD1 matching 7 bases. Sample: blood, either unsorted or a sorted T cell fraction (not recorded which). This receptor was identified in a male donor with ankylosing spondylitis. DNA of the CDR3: TGCGCCAGCAGCGTCCAGGGGGAAGGAAAACTGTTTTTT. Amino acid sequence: CASSVQGEGKLFF.